This T cell receptor beta chain derives from a study of blood T cells in healthy people across ages. Study details: With template switching, about one barcoded beta molecule was captured per two T cells. General study findings and limits: As age increased, TCR beta diversity per million T cells fell in a roughly linear fashion.

This clonotype was counted many times. Its antigen is still unknown. Together with a sample-barcoded 5' primer, a J-beta primer mix was included in a second PCR lasting roughly 6 to 12 cycles. Tags on each cDNA molecule came from a template-switch adaptor with 12 random nucleotides. TCRdb used MiXCR to reprocess the 5' RACE reads, holding one entry per CDR3 protein. The sample lists over 1,200,000 distinct CDR3 sequences; 55% to 75% were seen once. This CDR3 is 13 amino acids long. From germline, CDR1 is SQVTM and CDR2 ANQGSEA. With V trimmed by 6 bases and J by 11 bases, 15 bases remained unmatched. The V gene is TRBV29-1, the J gene TRBJ2-5; 7 bases are shared with TRBD1. The source of this sequence is a man between 18 and 35 years old in good health. The sequencing input was blood. The CDR3 reads CSVSQGVRSKQYF. The CDR3 DNA reads as TGCAGCGTCTCCCAGGGGGTAAGGTCGAAGCAGTACTTC.